The clone carrying this T cell receptor (beta chain) was observed a handful of times. Its antigen is not known. This CDR3 spans 14 amino acids. Germline V lookup: CDR1 SGDLS, CDR2 YYNGEE. The germline V and J ends were trimmed by 0 bases and 6 bases, with 7 bases remaining between them. This record comes from a study of response to subunit inactivated influenza vaccine. Overall study results and limits: Researchers suggested that each seasonal influenza vaccination recruits few new T cells.

Each CDR3 protein is one row after TCRdb ran MiXCR on the RT-PCR reads. The sample includes about 530,000 distinct CDR3 sequences, under 15% seen only once; the top ten take under 15%. The V and J genes are TRBV9 and TRBJ1-6, with unresolved D. The receptor comes from a man aged 45-65 years who received an inactivated influenza vaccine. This specimen was PBMCs from blood, taken around seven weeks after vaccination. CDR3 region: CASSVAGSNSPLHF. In DNA, the CDR3 is TGTGCCAGCAGCGTAGCTGGGAGTAATTCACCCCTCCACTTT.